This TCR beta chain was recorded in a study of vaccination and CD4 T cells after COVID-19. At the level of the study: Sampling after COVID took place at a median of around 91 days (range 35 to 161) following diagnosis.

Germline V gene sequence: CDR1 SGHTA, CDR2 FQGNSA. Trimming removed 6 bases at V and 3 bases at J, with 9 bases between. The CDR3 runs to 12 residues. TCRdb re-analysed the PCR reads in MiXCR, keeping a single row per CDR3 protein. The table has about 24,000 distinct CDR3 sequences, 45% to 65% seen once. The starting material was CD4+ T cells from blood, obtained before SARS-CoV-2 vaccination. The rearrangement uses TRBV7-2 and TRBJ2-7, with D possibly TRBD1 on 5 matching bases. This receptor was identified in a human donor who had recovered from COVID-19. CDR3 in amino acids: CASSTQGYEQYF. CDR3 DNA: TGTGCCAGCAGTACCCAGGGCTACGAGCAGTACTTC. Supplemented by reference TRBV7-2 and TRBJ2-7, the full variable domain reads GAGVSQSPSNKVTEKGKDVELRCDPISGHTALYWYRQSLGQGLEFLIYFQGNSAPDKSGLPSDRFSAERTGGSVSTLTIQRTQQEDSAVYLCASSTQGYEQYFGPGTRLTVT.